Presented here are 18 T cell receptor beta chains from one specimen sequenced in a study of T-cell reconstitution after alpha-beta-depleted transplantation in children. Researchers prepared the TCRbeta library using unique molecular identifiers, the study reports. TCRdb reprocessed the PCR reads via MiXCR and lists one record per CDR3 protein. The profile shows approximately 270,000 distinct CDR3 sequences, about 24% of them singletons. Sequencing used PBMCs, mostly from graft donor cells, obtained 360 days after TCRalphabeta/CD19-depleted stem cell transplant. The origin of the receptors is a female patient aged 2-9 years who had a stem cell transplant for congenital amegakaryocytic thrombocytopenia, so the T cells may come from the graft donor.

The chain links TRBV7-2 to TRBJ2-5, with a tentative D call TRBD2 (6 bases). The CDR3 is 16 amino acids. CDR1 SGHTA and CDR2 FQGNSA come from the germline V gene. V was trimmed by 5 bases and J by 2 bases, leaving 18 bases between them. As DNA, the CDR3 is TGTGCCAGCAGCCTATATAGCTTCGGGGGACAAGAGACCCAGTACTTC. It is translated as CASSLYSFGGQETQYF.

The chain employs TRBV14 and TRBJ2-3, with 8 bases identical to TRBD2. V lost 1 base and J lost 4; bases outside the gene matches: 7. CDR3 length: 16 residues. CDR1 and CDR2 from the germline V gene are SGHDN and FVKESK. The CDR3 DNA reads as TGTGCCAGCAGCCAAGTGTACGGGACTAGATCAGATACGCAGTATTTT. The encoded protein is CASSQVYGTRSDTQYF.

This sequence joins TRBV29-1 and TRBJ2-1, with no clear D. The CDR3 has 12 amino acids. V was clipped by 8 bases and J by 0 bases, with 8 bases between them. Looked up from germline, CDR1 is SQVTM and CDR2 is ANQGSEA. In nucleotides, the CDR3 is TGCAGCCTAAAGGACTCCTACAATGAGCAGTTCTTC. Protein sequence: CSLKDSYNEQFF.

The CDR3 bases are TGTGCCAGCAGCCAAGCTCGGAGGGGTGAAGCTTTCTTT. It encodes CASSQARRGEAFF. V is TRBV3-1 and J is TRBJ1-1; tentatively, D is TRBD1 (5 bases). The V end was cut by 1 base, the J end by 7 bases, with 10 bases between. Per the germline V gene, CDR1 is LGHDT and CDR2 is YNNKEL (reference sequence). CDR3 length equals 13 residues.

This clonotype came up many times. CDR3 sequence: CASSLVRDTQYF. CDR3 DNA: TGTGCCAGCAGTCTAGTCAGGGATACGCAGTATTTT. V usage is TRBV12-3 or TRBV12-4 and J usage is TRBJ2-3; D unclear. V dropped 5 bases and J dropped 6 bases, with 9 bases sitting between them. There are 12 residues in the CDR3.

The chain combines TRBV25-1 with TRBJ2-6; the D gene could be TRBD1 or TRBD2 (5 bases each). There are 15 residues in the CDR3. Between the trimmed V and J ends, which lost 1 base and 2 bases, there was a span of 6 bases. Germline CDR1 is MGHDK and CDR2 is SYGVNS. This chain's CDR3 is CASSEWGTGANVLTF. CDR3 coding DNA: TGTGCCAGCAGTGAATGGGGGACTGGGGCCAACGTCCTGACTTTC.

This clonotype was observed at least ten times. Here the CDR3 DNA reads TGCAGCGCTGGGACTAGCGGGGCTATTAGCTACAATGAGCAGTTCTTC. This translates into CSAGTSGAISYNEQFF. The chain employs TRBV29-1 and TRBJ2-1; 13 nucleotides line up with TRBD2. J was trimmed by 3 bases and V by 7 bases; bases with no gene match: 9. The CDR3 is 16 amino acids. Looked up from germline, CDR1 is SQVTM and CDR2 is ANQGSEA.

This clonotype was recorded a few times. The chain recombines TRBV4-1 with TRBJ2-1, with 7 bases identical to TRBD1. From germline, CDR1 is MGHRA and CDR2 YSYEKL. After removal of 3 bases from V and 14 bases from J, the junction contained 7 bases not matched to a gene. CDR3 length equals 12 residues. CDR3 in DNA: TGCGCCAGCAGCCAGGACGACAGGGATAAGTTCTTC. Residues: CASSQDDRDKFF.

A note on this clonotype: Germline is not matched at one junction end, which may reflect a read error. The chain joins TRBV6-5 to TRBJ2-7; maybe TRBD1 (7 bases). The CDR3 loop spans 16 amino acids. In germline, CDR1 is MNHEY, CDR2 SVGAGI. CDR3: CGSSLWMGQGGHEQYF. In nucleotides, the CDR3 is TGTGGCAGCAGTTTATGGATGGGGCAGGGGGGCCACGAGCAGTACTTC.

In DNA form, the CDR3 reads TGCAGCGTTGAAGATGTCGGTGGCGAGACCCAGTACTTC. As protein: CSVEDVGGETQYF. This rearrangement joins TRBV29-1 to TRBJ2-5; D uncertain. The CDR3 has 13 residues. Germline loops: CDR1 SQVTM, CDR2 ANQGSEA. V dropped 0 bases and J dropped 5 bases, with 10 bases sitting between them.

This clonotype was seen only a few times. V gene TRBV11-2 combines with J gene TRBJ1-1; no reliable D call. Germline assignment: CDR1 SGHAT and CDR2 FQNNGV. The CDR3 consists of 15 residues. Trimming left V 2 bases short and J 3 bases short, with 13 bases between. The CDR3 loop reads CASSLIATIDTEAFF. CDR3 DNA: TGTGCCAGCAGCTTAATTGCGACAATTGACACTGAAGCTTTCTTT.

In its sample, this clonotype was seen a few times. The rearrangement joins TRBV2 to TRBJ2-1; perhaps TRBD2 as D (7 bases). Germline V gene data show CDR1 as SNHLY and CDR2 as FYNNEI. The V end lost 6 bases, the J end lost 3 bases, and 12 bases lay between the germline ends. This CDR3 is built from 14 residues. The CDR3 loop reads CASRGGLSYNEQFF. CDR3 coding DNA: TGTGCCAGCAGGGGGGGGCTTAGCTACAATGAGCAGTTCTTC. The full variable domain, its missing parts supplied by reference TRBV2 and TRBJ2-1, is EPEVTQTPSHQVTQMGQEVILRCVPISNHLYFYWYRQILGQKVEFLVSFYNNEISEKSEIFDDQFSVERPDGSNFTLKIRSTKLEDSAMYFCASRGGLSYNEQFFGPGTRLTVL.

This chain joins TRBV7-8 and TRBJ2-7; TRBD2 agrees at 7 bases. Germline V lookup: CDR1 SGHVS, CDR2 FQNEAQ. V shed 5 bases, J shed 0 bases, and the junction held 10 bases outside the gene matches. The CDR3 has 16 amino acids. CDR3 sequence: CASSRVGRGSSYEQYF. The CDR3 DNA sequence: TGTGCCAGCAGCCGCGTAGGGCGGGGGAGCTCCTACGAGCAGTACTTC.

This clonotype came up many times. The gene calls are TRBV7-8 and TRBJ2-3; 9 positions match TRBD2. After removal of 1 base from V and 1 base from J, the junction contained 6 bases not matched to a gene. CDR3 length: 17 amino acids. Germline CDR1 and CDR2: SGHVS and FQNEAQ. In DNA, the CDR3 is TGTGCCAGCAGCTTAGTTTTTTTAGCGGGGGGCACAGATACGCAGTATTTT. Translated, it gives CASSLVFLAGGTDTQYF.

CDR3 region: CSARTRLTVLQGPQHF. Here the CDR3 DNA reads TGCAGTGCTAGAACGAGGCTAACAGTTCTCCAGGGGCCCCAGCATTTT. The chain uses TRBV20-1 and TRBJ1-5; perhaps TRBD1 as D (5 bases). The CDR3 has 16 residues. V dropped 2 bases and J dropped 9 bases, with 23 bases sitting between them. Germline CDR1 reads DFQATT; CDR2 reads SNEGSKA (reference sequence).

Concerning this clonotype: Given a much more abundant clone one base away, this may be a read error. This rearrangement joins TRBV10-3 to TRBJ2-1; 9 positions match TRBD2. The V segment lost 4 bases and the J segment 6 bases; nucleotides outside the gene matches: 7. CDR1 is ENHRY and CDR2 is SYGVKD in the germline V gene. The CDR3 covers 15 residues. CDR3 region: CAISAREGLSNEQFF. CDR3 nucleotides: TGTGCCATCAGTGCGCGGGAGGGCCTCTCCAATGAGCAGTTCTTC.

Points on this clonotype: An end of the junction does not agree with germline; a read error may underlie this. V and J are TRBV10-2 and TRBJ2-7; 7 bases fit TRBD2. Germline CDR1 and CDR2: WSHSY and SAAADI. CDR3 length: 15 amino acids. CDR3 in amino acids: CATSKGAGVFFEQYF. The CDR3 DNA reads TGCGCCACCAGTAAAGGGGCGGGAGTTTTTTTCGAGCAGTACTTC.

Only a few counts were recorded for this clonotype. The rearrangement joins TRBV19 to TRBJ2-7; D is possibly TRBD1 or TRBD2 (5 bases each). The CDR3 is made up of 13 amino acids. V was clipped by 4 bases and J by 3 bases, with 10 bases between them. Germline lookup yields CDR1 LNHDA and CDR2 SQIVND (reference sequence). Here the CDR3 DNA reads TGTGCCAGTAGTACGCGAGGGGTCTACGAGCAGTACTTC. This codes for CASSTRGVYEQYF.